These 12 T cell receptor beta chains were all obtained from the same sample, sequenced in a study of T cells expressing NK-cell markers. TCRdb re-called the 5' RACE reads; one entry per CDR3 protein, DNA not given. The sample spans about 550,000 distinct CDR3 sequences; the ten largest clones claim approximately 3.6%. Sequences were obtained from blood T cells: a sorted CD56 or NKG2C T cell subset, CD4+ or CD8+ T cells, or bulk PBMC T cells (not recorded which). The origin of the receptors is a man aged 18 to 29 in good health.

CDR3 residues: CASLMWGVGSYNEQFF. V is TRBV12-3 or TRBV12-4 and J is TRBJ2-1; TCRdb gives TRBD1 as the D gene, but with no DNA this cannot be confirmed. CDR3 size: 16 residues.

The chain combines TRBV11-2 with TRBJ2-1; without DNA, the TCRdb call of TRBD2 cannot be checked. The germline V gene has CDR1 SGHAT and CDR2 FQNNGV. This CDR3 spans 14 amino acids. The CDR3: CASCTSGVNNEQFF.

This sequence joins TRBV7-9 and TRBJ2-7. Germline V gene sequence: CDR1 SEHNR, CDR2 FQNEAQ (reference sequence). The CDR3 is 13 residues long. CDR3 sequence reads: CASSPPENYEQYF.

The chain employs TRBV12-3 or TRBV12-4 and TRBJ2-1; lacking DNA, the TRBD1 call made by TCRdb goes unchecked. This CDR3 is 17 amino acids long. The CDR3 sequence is CASSLRLGVGSYNEQFF.

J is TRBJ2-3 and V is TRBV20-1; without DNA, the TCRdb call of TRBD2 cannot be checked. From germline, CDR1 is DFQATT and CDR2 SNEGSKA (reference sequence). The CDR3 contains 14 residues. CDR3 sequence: CSARDLEAAYTQYF.

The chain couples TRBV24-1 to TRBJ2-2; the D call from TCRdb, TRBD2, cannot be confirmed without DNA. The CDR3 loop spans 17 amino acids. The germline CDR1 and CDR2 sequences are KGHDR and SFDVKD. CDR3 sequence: CATSDSPGLAGSGELFF.

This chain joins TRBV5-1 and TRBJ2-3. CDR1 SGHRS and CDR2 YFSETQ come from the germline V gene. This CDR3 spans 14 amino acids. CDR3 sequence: CASSSGSSTDTQYF.

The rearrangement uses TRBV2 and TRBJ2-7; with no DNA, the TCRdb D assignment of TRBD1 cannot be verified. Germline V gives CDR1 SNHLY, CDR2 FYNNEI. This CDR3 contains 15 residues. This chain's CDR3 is CASSEVGRGQYEQYF.

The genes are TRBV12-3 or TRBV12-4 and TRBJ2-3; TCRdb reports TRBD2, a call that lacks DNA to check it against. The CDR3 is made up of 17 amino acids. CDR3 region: CASSQIAGDLGADTQYF.

This CDR3 reads CASSQDPSTDTQYF. The chain carries TRBV14 and TRBJ2-3. There are 14 residues in the CDR3. Germline V gene data show CDR1 as SGHDN and CDR2 as FVKESK. Drawing the rest from reference TRBV14 and TRBJ2-3, the complete variable domain is EAGVTQFPSHSVIEKGQTVTLRCDPISGHDNLYWYRRVMGKEIKFLLHFVKESKQDESGMPNNRFLAERTGGTYSTLKVQPAELEDSGVYFCASSQDPSTDTQYFGPGTRLTVL.

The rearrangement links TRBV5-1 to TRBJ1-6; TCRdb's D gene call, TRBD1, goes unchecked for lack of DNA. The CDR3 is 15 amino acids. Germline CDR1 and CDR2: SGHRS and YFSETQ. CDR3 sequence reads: CASSLAGQDGSPLHF.

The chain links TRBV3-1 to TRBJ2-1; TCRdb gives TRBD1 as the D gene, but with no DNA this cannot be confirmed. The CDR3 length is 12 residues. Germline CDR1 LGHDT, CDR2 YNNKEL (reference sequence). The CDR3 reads CASSPPEGEQFF.